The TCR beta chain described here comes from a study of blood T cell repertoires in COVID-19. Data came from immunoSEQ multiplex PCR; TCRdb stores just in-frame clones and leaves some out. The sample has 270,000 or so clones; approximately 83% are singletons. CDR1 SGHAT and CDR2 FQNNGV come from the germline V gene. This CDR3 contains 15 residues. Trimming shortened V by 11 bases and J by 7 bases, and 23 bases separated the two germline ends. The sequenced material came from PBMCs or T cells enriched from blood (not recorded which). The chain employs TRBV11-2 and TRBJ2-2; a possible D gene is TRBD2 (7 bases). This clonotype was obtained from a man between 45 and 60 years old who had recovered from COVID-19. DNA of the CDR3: TGTGCCGCTAACACGGGGGGCCTTTGGGGCGGGGAGCTGTTTTTT. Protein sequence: CAANTGGLWGGELFF.